A single sample gave rise to the 5 T cell receptor beta chains below, sequenced in a study of cytomegalovirus exposure and HLA in healthy donors. Amplification used 60 Vbeta primers and 13 Jbeta primers. Measured with immunoSEQ multiplex PCR; TCRdb has only the in-frame clones, and not every one. The sample lists about 140,000 clones; about 82% were seen once. Sequencing was done on a sample of PBMCs. These receptors were taken from a female donor in good health and CMV-seropositive.

The gene calls are TRBV5-5 and TRBJ2-2, with D possibly matching TRBD2 (5 bases). Germline assignment: CDR1 SGHKS and CDR2 YYEKEE (reference sequence). The CDR3 is 13 residues long. V lost 4 bases to trimming and J lost 6 bases, with 10 bases between them. Here the CDR3 DNA reads TGTGCCAGCAGCGCCTACGGGGCCGGGGAGCTGTTTTTT. As protein: CASSAYGAGELFF.

This chain links TRBV6-1 with TRBJ1-5; D is ambiguous. Trimming pared 4 bases from V and 4 bases from J, leaving 14 bases between. The CDR3 sequence is 15 residues long. Germline assignment: CDR1 MNHNS and CDR2 SASEGT. The CDR3 nucleotides are TGTGCCAGCAGTGTAGGCACAGTTCCTAATCAGCCCCAGCATTTT. Translated, it gives CASSVGTVPNQPQHF.

CDR3 region: CASSLGVSGELFF. The CDR3 nucleotides are TGTGCCAGCAGCTTGGGCGTTTCCGGGGAGCTGTTTTTT. This sequence joins TRBV5-4 and TRBJ2-2; D gene ambiguous. Deletions cut 0 bases from V and 6 bases from J, with 6 bases between. The V gene's germline CDR1 is SGHNT and CDR2 YYREEE (reference sequence). CDR3 length equals 13 residues.

Comment on this clone: Different DNA sequences within this sample yield the same CDR3. The chain is built from TRBV5-1 and TRBJ2-3; 10 bases are a match to TRBD2. V lost 0 bases and J lost 0; bases outside the gene matches: 4. The CDR3 is 17 residues long. Germline CDR1 and CDR2: SGHRS and YFSETQ. CDR3 nucleotide sequence: TGCGCCAGCAGCTTGGGCACGACTAGCGGGAGCACAGATACGCAGTATTTT. Protein: CASSLGTTSGSTDTQYF.

This clone appeared a single time. This sequence joins TRBV30 and TRBJ1-2; no firm D call. V was cut by 3 bases and J by 2 bases, with 16 bases left in between. CDR3 length: 15 residues. Germline CDR1 reads GTSNPN; CDR2 reads SVGIG (reference sequence). In DNA form, the CDR3 reads TGTGCCTGGAGCAAACCTCATACACCGAACTATGGCTACACCTTC. Its translation: CAWSKPHTPNYGYTF.